This TCR beta chain comes out of a study of blood T cell repertoires in COVID-19 (TCRdb year 2020). In terms of the full investigation: Samples from collaborators originated in the United States, Italy and Spain and spanned both the acute and convalescent phases of COVID-19. Subjects who had been exposed to COVID-19, were actively infected with it, or had recovered from it provided the deeply sampled blood TCRbeta repertoires that made up the dataset. The repertoires were released in a freely available public database intended as a resource for research on the immune response to SARS-CoV-2. The material from the prospective study consisted of cDNA or gDNA derived from T cells, B-cell-depleted T cells, or PBMCs. Nearly every sample came with metadata listing a de-identified subject ID, COVID-19 status, age in years and sex. Where available, HLA class I and class II types were taken from metadata supplied by the sample provider and were not determined by assay-based typing. The samples were drawn from the first 160 participants of the ongoing ImmuneRACE study and from 1,200 or so subjects provided by 6 global collaborators.

Beyond this particular receptor, the publication reports: How much clinical and demographic metadata was included differed by source and by participant, and the metadata was provided uncurated.

At one collaborating source in Seattle, patients were enrolled during active infection and were followed longitudinally through the course of disease. Each collaborating institution followed its own protocols to collect whole blood in K2EDTA tubes. For TCRbeta analysis, collaborators shipped samples as frozen whole blood, isolated PBMCs, or DNA extracted from either of those sample types. TCRbeta CDR3 regions were amplified from genomic DNA by means of the immunoSEQ Assay, a bias-controlled multiplex PCR. Per the authors' processing: The number of nucleated cells in each sample was estimated by amplification of reference gene primers within the assay. To quantify the absolute abundance of each unique TCRbeta CDR3 rearrangement, sequence reads were collapsed and filtered. For each sample, productive Simpson clonality was calculated as the square root of Simpson's diversity index over productive rearrangements. TCRdb limited this immuneACCESS table to in-frame rearrangements with V and J called. A share of clones is missing; checked studies link under half to unresolved V genes, and the rest is unexplained. The V and J calls and clone size were taken over from that table, and D and trimming were inferred from the DNA. Recorded for this sample are approximately 500,000 clones; around nine tenths of them occurred a single time. The ten largest make up roughly 8% of the sample.

The sample holds a few counts of this clone. Its cognate antigen has yet to be identified. No quality values exist for individual bases; no much larger clone is one base distant. This sequence was found in a woman aged 45-65 years with COVID-19, enrolled during active disease. The specimen was peripheral blood.

In nucleotides, the sequence is TGTGCCAGCAGCCTTACACAGGAGACTGAAGCTTTCTTT. The translation is CASSLTQETEAFF. The sequence joins TRBV7-3 to TRBJ1-1; the D gene is perhaps TRBD1, from 5 matching bases. The CDR3 runs 13 amino acids, cysteine and phenylalanine included. Only the CDR3 portion is preserved as DNA: 39 bases, with reading frame beginning at the first base. Based on the germline V gene, the CDR1 and CDR2 sequences are SGHTA and FQGTGA. V lost 5 bases and J lost 5 bases; the stretch between them is 12 bases long.